A selection of T cell receptor beta chains follows, all from one sample in a study of blood T cell repertoires in COVID-19. This table comes from immunoSEQ multiplex PCR, and its TCRdb copy is limited to in-frame clones, with some not included. The table has around 99,000 clones, approximately 84% seen once. The sequenced material came from peripheral blood. All receptors come from a human donor in a cohort sampled during active COVID-19. Each CDR3 is given with its conserved first and last residue. The order of the fields is V gene, clone size, J gene, D gene, CDR3 protein, CDR3 DNA. D genes are given only for firm matches. Where a row states a size, it is once, few, many or the class of an expanded clone; other rows omit it.

v_gene: TRBV6-5
abundance: .
j_gene: TRBJ1-4
d_gene: TRBD1
CDR3aa: CASSYSRAGGEKLFF
CDR3nt: TGTGCCAGCAGTTACTCGAGGGCAGGGGGCGAAAAACTGTTTTTT

v_gene: TRBV7-2
abundance: .
j_gene: TRBJ1-6
d_gene: TRBD1
CDR3aa: CASTHMGSGTGNSPLHF
CDR3nt: TGTGCCAGCACCCACATGGGTTCCGGGACAGGAAATTCACCCCTCCACTTT

v_gene: TRBV19
abundance: .
j_gene: TRBJ2-5
d_gene: .
CDR3aa: CASSPRLRGYQETQYF
CDR3nt: TGTGCCAGTAGCCCTAGGCTCCGGGGGTACCAAGAGACCCAGTACTTC

v_gene: TRBV9
abundance: .
j_gene: TRBJ2-1
d_gene: .
CDR3aa: CASSVGSTSIEEQFF
CDR3nt: TGTGCCAGCAGCGTAGGTAGTACTAGCATAGAAGAGCAGTTCTTC

v_gene: TRBV28
abundance: .
j_gene: TRBJ1-5
d_gene: .
CDR3aa: CASSFGLSGVRVSNQPQHF
CDR3nt: TGTGCCAGCAGTTTTGGGTTATCAGGGGTAAGGGTTAGCAATCAGCCCCAGCATTTT

v_gene: TRBV7-9
abundance: .
j_gene: TRBJ1-1
d_gene: TRBD1
CDR3aa: CASSLGQGNTEAFF
CDR3nt: TGTGCCAGCAGCTTAGGACAGGGCAACACTGAAGCTTTCTTT

v_gene: TRBV28
abundance: .
j_gene: TRBJ1-1
d_gene: .
CDR3aa: CASSFRPNTEAFF
CDR3nt: TGTGCCAGCAGTTTTCGTCCGAACACTGAAGCTTTCTTT

v_gene: TRBV27
abundance: .
j_gene: TRBJ2-2
d_gene: .
CDR3aa: CASSSHLTTGANTGELFF
CDR3nt: TGTGCCAGCAGCTCACATCTGACGACAGGAGCGAACACCGGGGAGCTGTTTTTT

v_gene: TRBV28
abundance: .
j_gene: TRBJ2-4
d_gene: TRBD1
CDR3aa: CASSLTGQGANIQYF
CDR3nt: TGTGCCAGCAGTTTAACTGGACAGGGGGCCAACATTCAGTACTTC

v_gene: TRBV3-1/TRBV3-2
abundance: .
j_gene: TRBJ2-1
d_gene: TRBD2
CDR3aa: CASSPPGSGSRFF
CDR3nt: TGTGCCAGCAGCCCCCCGGGTAGCGGGAGTCGGTTCTTC

v_gene: TRBV6-6
abundance: .
j_gene: TRBJ1-6
d_gene: .
CDR3aa: CASSYSSGVGSPLHF
CDR3nt: TGTGCCAGCAGTTACTCTTCGGGTGTGGGTTCACCCCTCCACTTT

v_gene: TRBV7-3
abundance: .
j_gene: TRBJ2-1
d_gene: TRBD2
CDR3aa: CASSEAQNRGPWREGPYNEQFF
CDR3nt: TGTGCCAGCAGCGAAGCACAAAACAGGGGACCTTGGCGGGAGGGTCCATACAATGAGCAGTTCTTC

v_gene: TRBV20-1
abundance: .
j_gene: TRBJ2-1
d_gene: .
CDR3aa: CSVWTVGEQFF
CDR3nt: TGCAGTGTTTGGACAGTGGGCGAGCAGTTCTTC

v_gene: TRBV2
abundance: .
j_gene: TRBJ2-1
d_gene: .
CDR3aa: CASSTGQPGSNEQFF
CDR3nt: TGTGCCAGCAGCACTGGACAGCCCGGCAGCAATGAGCAGTTCTTC

v_gene: TRBV7-9
abundance: .
j_gene: TRBJ2-3
d_gene: TRBD2
CDR3aa: CASSNLPGLAGRTDTQYF
CDR3nt: TGTGCCAGCAGTAACCTACCGGGACTAGCGGGACGAACAGATACGCAGTATTTT

v_gene: TRBV11-2
abundance: .
j_gene: TRBJ2-3
d_gene: TRBD1
CDR3aa: CASSPGQGTDTQYF
CDR3nt: TGTGCCAGCAGCCCAGGACAGGGCACAGATACGCAGTATTTT

v_gene: TRBV3-1/TRBV3-2
abundance: once
j_gene: TRBJ1-1
d_gene: .
CDR3aa: CASSLPTFF
CDR3nt: TGTGCCAGCAGCCTCCCTACGTTTTTT

v_gene: TRBV24-1
abundance: .
j_gene: TRBJ2-6
d_gene: .
CDR3aa: CATSDFADSGANVLTF
CDR3nt: TGTGCCACCAGTGATTTTGCGGACTCTGGGGCCAACGTCCTGACTTTC

v_gene: TRBV7-9
abundance: .
j_gene: TRBJ1-6
d_gene: TRBD1
CDR3aa: CASSLGGGGANSPLHF
CDR3nt: TGTGCCAGCAGCTTAGGTGGAGGGGGCGCGAATTCACCCCTCCACTTT

v_gene: TRBV6-5
abundance: .
j_gene: TRBJ2-1
d_gene: .
CDR3aa: CASRPPGLGVHEQFF
CDR3nt: TGTGCCAGCAGGCCTCCGGGACTCGGGGTCCATGAGCAGTTCTTC

v_gene: TRBV5-1
abundance: .
j_gene: TRBJ2-3
d_gene: .
CDR3aa: CASSLVEYVNRYGSDTQYF
CDR3nt: TGCGCCAGCAGCTTGGTCGAATACGTAAACAGGTATGGATCAGATACGCAGTATTTT

v_gene: TRBV5-1
abundance: .
j_gene: TRBJ2-1
d_gene: TRBD2
CDR3aa: CASSFSLAAYNEQFF
CDR3nt: TGCGCCAGCAGCTTCAGTCTAGCGGCCTACAATGAGCAGTTCTTC

v_gene: TRBV15
abundance: .
j_gene: TRBJ1-4
d_gene: .
CDR3aa: CATSGEHGGEKLFF
CDR3nt: TGTGCCACCAGCGGAGAGCACGGGGGGGAAAAACTGTTTTTT

v_gene: TRBV9
abundance: .
j_gene: TRBJ2-3
d_gene: .
CDR3aa: CASSVGTSGVTDTQYF
CDR3nt: TGTGCCAGCAGCGTGGGGACATCTGGGGTAACAGATACGCAGTATTTT

v_gene: TRBV3-1/TRBV3-2
abundance: few
j_gene: TRBJ2-7
d_gene: TRBD2
CDR3aa: CASSPTSVYEQYF
CDR3nt: TGTGCCAGCAGCCCGACTAGCGTCTACGAGCAGTACTTC

v_gene: TRBV5-6
abundance: once
j_gene: TRBJ1-5
d_gene: .
CDR3aa: CASSLAGQPQHF
CDR3nt: TGTGCCAGCAGCTTGGCGGGGCAGCCCCAGCATTTT

v_gene: TRBV28
abundance: .
j_gene: TRBJ1-1
d_gene: .
CDR3aa: CASSPAGRTNTEAFF
CDR3nt: TGTGCCAGCAGTCCCGCGGGACGGACGAACACTGAAGCTTTCTTT

v_gene: TRBV30
abundance: once
j_gene: TRBJ2-5
d_gene: TRBD1
CDR3aa: CAWVGQGKTQYF
CDR3nt: TGTGCCTGGGTAGGACAGGGGAAGACCCAGTACTTC

v_gene: TRBV6-5
abundance: once
j_gene: TRBJ2-1
d_gene: TRBD2
CDR3aa: CASSSLRLAGHNEQFF
CDR3nt: TGTGCCAGCAGTTCACTAAGATTAGCGGGCCACAATGAGCAGTTCTTC

v_gene: TRBV24-1
abundance: .
j_gene: TRBJ2-3
d_gene: .
CDR3aa: CATSDRGTSTDTQYF
CDR3nt: TGTGCCACCAGTGATAGGGGGACGAGCACAGATACGCAGTATTTT

v_gene: TRBV5-1
abundance: .
j_gene: TRBJ2-1
d_gene: TRBD2
CDR3aa: CASSLVTSGAGYNEQFF
CDR3nt: TGCGCCAGCAGCTTGGTTACGAGCGGGGCCGGCTACAATGAGCAGTTCTTC

v_gene: TRBV3-1/TRBV3-2
abundance: .
j_gene: TRBJ2-1
d_gene: .
CDR3aa: CASSQGWAASYNEQFF
CDR3nt: TGTGCCAGCAGCCAAGGTTGGGCCGCTTCCTACAATGAGCAGTTCTTC

v_gene: TRBV6-5
abundance: .
j_gene: TRBJ1-5
d_gene: TRBD1
CDR3aa: CASRDRGYSNQPQHF
CDR3nt: TGTGCCAGCAGAGACAGGGGGTATAGCAATCAGCCCCAGCATTTT

v_gene: TRBV28
abundance: .
j_gene: TRBJ1-5
d_gene: .
CDR3aa: CASSFGSVNSNQPQHF
CDR3nt: TGTGCCAGCAGTTTTGGTTCGGTGAATAGCAATCAGCCCCAGCATTTT

v_gene: TRBV25-1
abundance: few
j_gene: TRBJ2-2
d_gene: TRBD1
CDR3aa: CASARWDRGTSGELFF
CDR3nt: TGTGCCAGCGCTAGGTGGGACAGGGGAACGTCCGGGGAGCTGTTTTTT

v_gene: TRBV7-3
abundance: .
j_gene: TRBJ2-5
d_gene: TRBD2
CDR3aa: CASSLTSGPQETQYF
CDR3nt: TGTGCCAGCAGCTTGACTAGCGGGCCACAAGAGACCCAGTACTTC

v_gene: TRBV7-2
abundance: .
j_gene: TRBJ1-4
d_gene: .
CDR3aa: CASSLLPAGAGEKLFF
CDR3nt: TGTGCCAGCAGCCTTCTGCCGGCGGGGGCTGGTGAAAAACTGTTTTTT

v_gene: TRBV28
abundance: .
j_gene: TRBJ1-4
d_gene: .
CDR3aa: CASTPGGATNEKLFF
CDR3nt: TGTGCCAGCACCCCCGGGGGTGCAACTAATGAAAAACTGTTTTTT

v_gene: TRBV5-4
abundance: .
j_gene: TRBJ2-2
d_gene: TRBD2
CDR3aa: CASSTGTSGMANTGELFF
CDR3nt: TGTGCCAGCAGCACCGGGACTAGCGGGATGGCGAACACCGGGGAGCTGTTTTTT

v_gene: TRBV3-1/TRBV3-2
abundance: few
j_gene: TRBJ2-1
d_gene: .
CDR3aa: CASSHYFSGGSGYEQFF
CDR3nt: TGTGCCAGCAGCCATTACTTCTCGGGTGGTAGCGGCTATGAGCAGTTCTTC

v_gene: TRBV3-1/TRBV3-2
abundance: once
j_gene: TRBJ1-1
d_gene: .
CDR3aa: CASRHGGTEAFF
CDR3nt: TGTGCCAGCAGGCACGGGGGAACTGAAGCTTTCTTT

v_gene: TRBV29-1
abundance: once
j_gene: TRBJ2-2
d_gene: TRBD2
CDR3aa: CSAGLGVTGELFF
CDR3nt: TGCAGCGCTGGACTAGGAGTGACCGGGGAGCTGTTTTTT

v_gene: TRBV7-9
abundance: .
j_gene: TRBJ2-7
d_gene: .
CDR3aa: CASSSPVGWAYEQYF
CDR3nt: TGTGCCAGCAGCTCTCCCGTGGGCTGGGCCTACGAGCAGTACTTC

v_gene: TRBV6-5
abundance: once
j_gene: TRBJ1-2
d_gene: TRBD1
CDR3aa: CASSLTGPYGYTF
CDR3nt: TGTGCCAGCAGTTTGACAGGGCCCTATGGCTACACCTTC

v_gene: TRBV5-6
abundance: .
j_gene: TRBJ1-2
d_gene: TRBD1
CDR3aa: CASSLGRTGAISYGYTF
CDR3nt: TGTGCCAGCAGTTTGGGGCGGACAGGGGCCATATCTTATGGCTACACCTTC